This T cell receptor (beta chain) was sequenced for a study of T cell clusters in autoimmune cytopenias. Of note for this clonotype: Its antigen is unidentified.

The CDR3 has 17 amino acids. The V gene's germline CDR1 is SGHAT and CDR2 FQNNGV. Whole-study findings and limits: Primary autoimmune cytopenia patients appeared to lack physiological T cell clusters present in healthy donors.

Multiplex touch-down PCR amplified TRB using TRB-A and TRB-B pools in one tube. TCRdb reworked the multiplex PCR reads into one entry per CDR3 protein, no DNA. Its table records about 8,400 distinct CDR3 sequences. TRB was amplified from 250 ng of peripheral blood genomic DNA per sample. The clonotype was recovered from a human donor with an autoimmune cytopenia or autoimmune hepatitis (not recorded which). Sequencing was carried out using peripheral blood. The chain combines TRBV11-2 with TRBJ1-4; no DNA is available, so the TRBD1 call from TCRdb remains unchecked. This chain's CDR3 is CASSLRGRGQTNEKLFF. Full variable domain (outside the CDR3, taken from reference TRBV11-2 and TRBJ1-4): EAGVAQSPRYKIIEKRQSVAFWCNPISGHATLYWYQQILGQGPKLLIQFQNNGVVDDSQLPKDRFSAERLKGVDSTLKIQPAKLEDSAVYLCASSLRGRGQTNEKLFFGSGTQLSVL.